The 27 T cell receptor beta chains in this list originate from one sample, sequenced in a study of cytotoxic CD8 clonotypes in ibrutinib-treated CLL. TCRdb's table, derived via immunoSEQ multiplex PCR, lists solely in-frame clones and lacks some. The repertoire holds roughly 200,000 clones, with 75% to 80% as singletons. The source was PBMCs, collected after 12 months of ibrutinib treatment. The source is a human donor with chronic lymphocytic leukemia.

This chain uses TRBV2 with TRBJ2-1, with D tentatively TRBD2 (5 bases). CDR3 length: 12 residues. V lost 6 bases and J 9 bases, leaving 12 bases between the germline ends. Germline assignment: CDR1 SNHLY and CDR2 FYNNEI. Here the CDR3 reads CASRDLRVEQFF. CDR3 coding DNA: TGTGCCAGCAGGGACTTACGTGTTGAGCAGTTCTTC. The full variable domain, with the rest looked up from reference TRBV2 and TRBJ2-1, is EPEVTQTPSHQVTQMGQEVILRCVPISNHLYFYWYRQILGQKVEFLVSFYNNEISEKSEIFDDQFSVERPDGSNFTLKIRSTKLEDSAMYFCASRDLRVEQFFGPGTRLTVL.

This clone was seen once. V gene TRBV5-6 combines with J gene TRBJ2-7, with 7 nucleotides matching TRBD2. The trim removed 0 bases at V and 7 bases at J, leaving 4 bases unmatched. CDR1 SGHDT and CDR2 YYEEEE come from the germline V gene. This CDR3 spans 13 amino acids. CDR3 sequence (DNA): TGTGCCAGCAGCTTGGGCGGGAGCCCAGAGCAGTACTTC. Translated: CASSLGGSPEQYF. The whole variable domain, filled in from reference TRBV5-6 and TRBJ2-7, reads DAGVTQSPTHLIKTRGQQVTLRCSPKSGHDTVSWYQQALGQGPQFIFQYYEEEERQRGNFPDRFSGHQFPNYSSELNVNALLLGDSALYLCASSLGGSPEQYFGPGTRLTVT.

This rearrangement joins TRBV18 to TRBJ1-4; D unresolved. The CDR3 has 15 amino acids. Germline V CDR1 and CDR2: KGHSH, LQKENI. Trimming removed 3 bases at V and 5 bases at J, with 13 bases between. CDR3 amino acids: CASSPGSTVNEKLFF. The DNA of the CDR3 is TGTGCCAGCTCACCGGGGAGTACAGTAAATGAAAAACTGTTTTTT.

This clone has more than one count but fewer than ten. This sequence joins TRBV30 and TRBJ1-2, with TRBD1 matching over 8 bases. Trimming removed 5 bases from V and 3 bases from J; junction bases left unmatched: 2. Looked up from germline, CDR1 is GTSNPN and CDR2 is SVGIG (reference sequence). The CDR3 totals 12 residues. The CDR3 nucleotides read TGTGCCTGGGGACAGGGAGACTATGGCTACACCTTC. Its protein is CAWGQGDYGYTF.

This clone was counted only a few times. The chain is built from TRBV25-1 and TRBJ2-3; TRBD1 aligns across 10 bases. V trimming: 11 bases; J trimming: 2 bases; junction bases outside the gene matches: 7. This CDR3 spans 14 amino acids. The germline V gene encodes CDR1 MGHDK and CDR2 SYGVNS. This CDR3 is CAARTGGITDTQYF. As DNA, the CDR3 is TGTGCCGCCAGGACAGGGGGGATCACAGATACGCAGTATTTT.

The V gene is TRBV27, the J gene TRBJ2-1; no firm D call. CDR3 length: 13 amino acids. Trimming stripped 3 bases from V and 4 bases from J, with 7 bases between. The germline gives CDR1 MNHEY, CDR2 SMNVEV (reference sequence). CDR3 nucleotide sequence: TGTGCCAGCAGTTTGAGTCAGTACAATGAGCAGTTCTTC. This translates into CASSLSQYNEQFF.

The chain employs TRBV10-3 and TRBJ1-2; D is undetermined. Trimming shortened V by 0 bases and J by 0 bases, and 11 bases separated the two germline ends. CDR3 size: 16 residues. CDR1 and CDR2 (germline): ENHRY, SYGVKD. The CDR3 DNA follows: TGTGCCATCAGTGAGTCTGATGCGGGTTCTAACTATGGCTACACCTTC. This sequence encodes CAISESDAGSNYGYTF.

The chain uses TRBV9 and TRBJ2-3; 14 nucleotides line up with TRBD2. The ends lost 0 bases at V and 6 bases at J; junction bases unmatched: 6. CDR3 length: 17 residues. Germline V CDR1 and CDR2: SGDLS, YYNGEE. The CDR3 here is CASSVVGLAGVGDTQYF. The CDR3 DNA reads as TGTGCCAGCAGCGTAGTGGGACTAGCGGGAGTCGGGGATACGCAGTATTTT.

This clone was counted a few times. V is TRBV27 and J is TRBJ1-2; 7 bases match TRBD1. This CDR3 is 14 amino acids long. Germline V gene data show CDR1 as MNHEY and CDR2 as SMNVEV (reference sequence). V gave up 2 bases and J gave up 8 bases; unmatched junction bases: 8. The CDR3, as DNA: TGTGCCAGCAGTTTACAGGGGGGGACCGGCGGCTACACCTTC. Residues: CASSLQGGTGGYTF.

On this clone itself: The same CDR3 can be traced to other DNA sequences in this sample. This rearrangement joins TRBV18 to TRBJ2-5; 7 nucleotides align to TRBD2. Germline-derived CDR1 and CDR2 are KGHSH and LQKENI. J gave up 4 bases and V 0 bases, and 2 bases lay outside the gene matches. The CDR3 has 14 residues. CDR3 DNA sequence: TGTGCCAGCTCACCACCGGGGGGGATAGAGACCCAGTACTTC. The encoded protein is CASSPPGGIETQYF.

The CDR3 region has the DNA TGTGCCAGTAGTAGTGGACAGGGGGATAGGATTAACTATGGCTACACCTTC. It translates to CASSSGQGDRINYGYTF. V and J are TRBV19 and TRBJ1-2; 10 positions match TRBD1. The CDR3 runs 17 residues. Unmatched junction bases numbered 9, after V lost 4 bases and J lost 1 base. Germline V lookup: CDR1 LNHDA, CDR2 SQIVND (reference sequence). Complete variable domain (other parts from reference TRBV19 and TRBJ1-2): DGGITQSPKYLFRKEGQNVTLSCEQNLNHDAMYWYRQDPGQGLRLIYYSQIVNDFQKGDIAEGYSVSREKKESFPLTVTSAQKNPTAFYLCASSSGQGDRINYGYTFGSGTRLTVV.

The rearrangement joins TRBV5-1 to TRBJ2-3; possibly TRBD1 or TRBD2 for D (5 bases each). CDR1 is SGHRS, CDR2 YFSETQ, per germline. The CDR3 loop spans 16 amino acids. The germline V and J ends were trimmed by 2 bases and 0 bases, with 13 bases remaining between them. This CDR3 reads CASSFGTDYSTDTQYF. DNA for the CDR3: TGCGCCAGCAGCTTCGGGACGGATTATAGCACAGATACGCAGTATTTT. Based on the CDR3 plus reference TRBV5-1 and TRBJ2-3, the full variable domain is KAGVTQTPRYLIKTRGQQVTLSCSPISGHRSVSWYQQTPGQGLQFLFEYFSETQRNKGNFPGRFSGRQFSNSRSEMNVSTLELGDSALYLCASSFGTDYSTDTQYFGPGTRLTVL.

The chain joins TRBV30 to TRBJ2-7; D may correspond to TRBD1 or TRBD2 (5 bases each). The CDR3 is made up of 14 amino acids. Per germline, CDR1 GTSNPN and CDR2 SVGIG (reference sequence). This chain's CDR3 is CADPPGQGGYEQYF. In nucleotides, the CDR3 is TGTGCTGACCCCCCGGGGCAGGGCGGATACGAGCAGTACTTC.

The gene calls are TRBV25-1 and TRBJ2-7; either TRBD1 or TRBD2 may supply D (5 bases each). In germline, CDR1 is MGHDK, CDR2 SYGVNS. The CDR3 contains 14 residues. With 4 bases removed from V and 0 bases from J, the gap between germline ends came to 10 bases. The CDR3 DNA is TGTGCCAGCAGTGTGCGAGGGGTCTCCTACGAGCAGTACTTC. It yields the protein CASSVRGVSYEQYF.

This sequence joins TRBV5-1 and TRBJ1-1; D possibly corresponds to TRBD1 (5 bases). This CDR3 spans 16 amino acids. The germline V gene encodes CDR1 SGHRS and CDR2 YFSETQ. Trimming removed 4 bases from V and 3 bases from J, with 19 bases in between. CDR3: CASSPGTLWVDTEAFF. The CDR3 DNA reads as TGCGCCAGCAGCCCCGGGACTCTCTGGGTAGACACTGAAGCTTTCTTT.

The CDR3 loop is CASSLEGGSRYNEQFF. CDR3 sequence (DNA): TGTGCCAGCAGCTTAGAGGGCGGGAGTAGGTACAATGAGCAGTTCTTC. V usage is TRBV7-9 and J usage is TRBJ2-1; 7 bases are a match to TRBD2. With V trimmed by 1 base and J by 4 bases, 7 bases remained unmatched. The CDR3 is 16 amino acids. Germline V lookup: CDR1 SEHNR, CDR2 FQNEAQ (reference sequence).

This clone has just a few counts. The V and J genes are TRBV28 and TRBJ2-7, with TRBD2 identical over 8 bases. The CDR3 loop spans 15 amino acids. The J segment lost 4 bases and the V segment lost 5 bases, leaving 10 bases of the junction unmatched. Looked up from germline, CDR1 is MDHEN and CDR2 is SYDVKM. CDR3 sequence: CASSPGGTRGYEQYF. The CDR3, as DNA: TGTGCCAGCAGTCCGGGGGGGACTAGAGGATACGAGCAGTACTTC.

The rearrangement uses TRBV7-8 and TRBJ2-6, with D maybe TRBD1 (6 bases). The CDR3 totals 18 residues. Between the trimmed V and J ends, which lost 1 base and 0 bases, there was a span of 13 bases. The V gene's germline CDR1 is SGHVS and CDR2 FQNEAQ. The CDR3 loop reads CASSLEGRGRSGANVLTF. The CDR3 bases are TGTGCCAGCAGCTTAGAGGGCAGGGGACGCTCTGGGGCCAACGTCCTGACTTTC.

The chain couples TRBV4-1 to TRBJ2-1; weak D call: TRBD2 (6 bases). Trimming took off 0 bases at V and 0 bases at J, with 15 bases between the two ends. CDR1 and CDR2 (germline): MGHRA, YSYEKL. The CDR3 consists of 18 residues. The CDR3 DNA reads TGCGCCAGCAGCCAAGATCCCCTCCGACTAGACTCCTACAATGAGCAGTTCTTC. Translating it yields CASSQDPLRLDSYNEQFF.

DNA for the CDR3: TGCGCCAGCAGCCCCGGGGGGGCAGGAAACATTCAGTACTTC. The encoded protein is CASSPGGAGNIQYF. The V gene is TRBV5-1, the J gene TRBJ2-4; TRBD2 aligns across 8 bases. V shed 4 bases and J 6 bases; nucleotides not matched to a gene: 6. The CDR3 length is 14 residues. Germline values: CDR1 SGHRS, CDR2 YFSETQ.

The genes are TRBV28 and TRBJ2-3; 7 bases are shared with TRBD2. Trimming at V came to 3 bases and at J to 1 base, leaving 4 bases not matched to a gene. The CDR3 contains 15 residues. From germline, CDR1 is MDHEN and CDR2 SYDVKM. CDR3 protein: CASSFYLAGTDTQYF. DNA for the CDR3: TGTGCCAGCAGTTTTTATCTAGCGGGCACAGATACGCAGTATTTT.

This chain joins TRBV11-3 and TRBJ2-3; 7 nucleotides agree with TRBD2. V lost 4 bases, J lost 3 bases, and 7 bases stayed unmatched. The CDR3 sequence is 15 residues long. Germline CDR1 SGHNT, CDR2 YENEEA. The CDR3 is CASSSSGGGTDTQYF. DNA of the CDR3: TGTGCCAGCAGCTCCTCGGGCGGGGGTACAGATACGCAGTATTTT. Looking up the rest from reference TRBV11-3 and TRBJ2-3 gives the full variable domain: EAGVVQSPRYKIIEKKQPVAFWCNPISGHNTLYWYLQNLGQGPELLIRYENEEAVDDSQLPKDRFSAERLKGVDSTLKIQPAELGDSAVYLCASSSSGGGTDTQYFGPGTRLTVL.

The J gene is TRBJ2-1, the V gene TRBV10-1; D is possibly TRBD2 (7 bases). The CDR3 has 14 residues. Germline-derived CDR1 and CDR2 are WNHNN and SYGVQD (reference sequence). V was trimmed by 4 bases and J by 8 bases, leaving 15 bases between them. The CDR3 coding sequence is TGCGCCAGCAGTGTCTCGGCGGGGGCTGATGAGCAGTTCTTC. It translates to CASSVSAGADEQFF.

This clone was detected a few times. In DNA, the CDR3 is TGTGCCAGCGGCCGGGCGAATTACGAGCAGTACTTC. Encoded protein: CASGRANYEQYF. This chain joins TRBV25-1 and TRBJ2-7; no firm D call. Trimming cost V 8 bases and J 4 bases, with 12 bases left between them. The germline CDR1 and CDR2 sequences are MGHDK and SYGVNS. This CDR3 contains 12 residues.

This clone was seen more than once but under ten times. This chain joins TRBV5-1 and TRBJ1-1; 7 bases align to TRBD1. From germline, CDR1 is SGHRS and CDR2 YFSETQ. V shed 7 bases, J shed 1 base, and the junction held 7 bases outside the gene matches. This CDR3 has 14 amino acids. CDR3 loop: CASFEGAGNTEAFF. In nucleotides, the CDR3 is TGCGCCAGCTTCGAGGGGGCCGGGAACACTGAAGCTTTCTTT.

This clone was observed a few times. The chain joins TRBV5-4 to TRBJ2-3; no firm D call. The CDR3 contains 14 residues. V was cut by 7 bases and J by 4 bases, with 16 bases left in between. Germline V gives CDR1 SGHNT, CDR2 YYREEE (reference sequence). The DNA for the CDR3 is TGTGCCAGCTCCTGGCAGGCGATTTCAGATACGCAGTATTTT. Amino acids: CASSWQAISDTQYF.

CDR3 in DNA: TGCGCCAGCAGCCAAGTTAACAGGGTAGGCGAGCAGTACTTC. Protein sequence: CASSQVNRVGEQYF. The V and J genes are TRBV4-1 and TRBJ2-7; tentatively, D is TRBD1 (6 bases). Per the germline V gene, CDR1 is MGHRA and CDR2 is YSYEKL. The CDR3 length is 14 residues. V lost 1 base, J lost 6 bases, and 13 bases lay in between.